This entry features one T cell receptor beta chain sequence. The antigen this receptor binds is unknown. It has no much larger one-base neighbor in the sample; base qualities were not kept. The sample is drawn from a study of CD8 T cells in ankylosing spondylitis (dated by TCRdb to about 2017). Concerning the study at large: To find TCR variants linked to disease, the study profiled T cell receptor beta repertoires in ankylosing spondylitis patients and healthy donors. The whole study cohort included about a hundred healthy donors and 25 ankylosing spondylitis patients. Peripheral blood samples were taken, and synovial fluid was additionally collected from ankylosing spondylitis patients. Points the paper makes about the study in general: Some TCR beta motif variants had previously been reported in synovial fluid and blood of reactive arthritis patients, which suggested common disease-initiation mechanisms. Blood from ankylosing spondylitis patients appeared to be characterized by a TCR beta motif composed of eight highly homologous amino acid variants. According to the report, matched synovial fluid samples from ankylosing spondylitis patients were significantly enriched for the disease-linked clones. A CD8+ phenotype was shown by the disease-linked clones, which were found at relatively low frequencies in peripheral blood.

Instrument used: Illumina HiSeq 2500. Quantitative 5'-RACE with molecular barcodes was used to prepare TCR beta libraries. In the paper's pipeline: A new computational method based on a probabilistic model of VDJ rearrangement was used to identify disease-linked TCR variants. TCRdb ran its own pipeline on the public reads, namely fastp trimming at Q25 and MiXCR clone calling, and kept in-frame beta chains. Under each unique CDR3 protein, matching rows form one entry showing the most common genes and DNA. What appears here as the V and J calls and clone size reflects TCRdb's work, not the paper's. The sample yields around 220,000 distinct CDR3 sequences; around 20% were counted once. Approximately 46% of the sample is in the top ten clones. This TCR was sampled from a male donor with ankylosing spondylitis. The sample consisted of blood, either unsorted or a sorted T cell fraction (not recorded which).

The CDR3 region: CASSQVAGIHEQYF. The bases are TGTGCCAGCAGCCAAGTAGCGGGAATCCACGAGCAGTACTTC. The sequence joins TRBV3-1 to TRBJ2-7, with 8 central nucleotides matching TRBD2. For this chain, trimming is 1 base at the V end and 5 bases at the J end, and the number of junction bases without a gene match is 4. In the germline V gene (reference sequence), CDR1 corresponds to LGHDT and CDR2 to YNNKEL. The CDR3 spans 14 residues, from the cysteine through the phenylalanine. The retained sequence is limited to the CDR3, 42 bases, with the frame set at the first base.